This record covers a single TCR beta chain. TCRdb reprocessed the RT-PCR reads via MiXCR and lists one record per CDR3 protein. The table has about 960,000 distinct CDR3 sequences, 15% to 20% seen once; the top ten hold 5.5% to 6.5%. The source of the sample is a study of patients and donors after allogeneic stem cell transplantation. The CDR3 length is 15 residues. V was trimmed by 6 bases and J by 4 bases, leaving 16 bases between them. Looked up from germline, CDR1 is SGHTA and CDR2 is FQGNSA. The sequence derives from a human donor who was either an allogeneic HSCT recipient or a stem cell or donor lymphocyte infusion donor (not recorded which). It is not recorded whose cells these are; they may come from a transplant donor. The sequencing input was blood, either unsorted or a sorted T cell fraction (not recorded which). V usage is TRBV7-2 and J usage is TRBJ1-3; D is perhaps TRBD1 (6 bases). The CDR3 sequence is CASRPTGAGGNTIYF. The CDR3 region has the DNA TGTGCCAGCAGGCCGACGGGGGCAGGGGGAAACACCATATATTTT.